The T cell receptor beta chain described here comes from a study of shared clonotypes between healthy human individuals. Background on the study: Researchers drew samples from two women and three men aged 18 to 49.

The germline V gene encodes CDR1 SGHTA and CDR2 FQGTGA. V dropped 3 bases and J dropped 0 bases, with 5 bases sitting between them. The CDR3 is made up of 14 amino acids. A word on this clone: Other DNA sequences in the same sample also yield this CDR3.

TCRdb keeps only in-frame clones here, not all; method: immunoSEQ multiplex PCR. The sample has about 1.1 million clones; around 77% are singletons. This rearrangement joins TRBV7-3 to TRBJ2-2, with D unclear. The receptor's source is a man younger than 35 in good health. Some clones in this sample may be carry-over from other donors' samples. The sequenced material came from memory CD4+ T cells from PBMCs. Stated subset: CD45RA-negative fraction. CDR3 residues: CASSLGTNTGELFF. The CDR3 nucleotides read TGTGCCAGCAGCTTGGGCACGAACACCGGGGAGCTGTTTTTT. Drawing the rest from reference TRBV7-3 and TRBJ2-2, the complete variable domain is GAGVSQTPSNKVTEKGKYVELRCDPISGHTALYWYRQSLGQGPEFLIYFQGTGAADDSGLPNDRFFAVRPEGSVSTLKIQRTERGDSAVYLCASSLGTNTGELFFGEGSRLTVL.